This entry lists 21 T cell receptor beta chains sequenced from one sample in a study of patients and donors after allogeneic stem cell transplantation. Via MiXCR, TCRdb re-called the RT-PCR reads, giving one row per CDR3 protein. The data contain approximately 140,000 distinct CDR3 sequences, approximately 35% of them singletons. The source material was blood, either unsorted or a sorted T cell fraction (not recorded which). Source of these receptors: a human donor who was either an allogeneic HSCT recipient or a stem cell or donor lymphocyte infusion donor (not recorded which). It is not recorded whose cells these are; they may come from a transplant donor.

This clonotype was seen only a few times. The CDR3 nucleotides read TGTGCCAGCATGCGGGGCAGCTATGGCTACACCTTC. It translates to CASMRGSYGYTF. The chain recombines TRBV12-3 or TRBV12-4 with TRBJ1-2, with D possibly being TRBD1 (5 bases). The V end lost 7 bases, the J end lost 4 bases, and 10 bases lay between the germline ends. CDR3 length: 12 residues.

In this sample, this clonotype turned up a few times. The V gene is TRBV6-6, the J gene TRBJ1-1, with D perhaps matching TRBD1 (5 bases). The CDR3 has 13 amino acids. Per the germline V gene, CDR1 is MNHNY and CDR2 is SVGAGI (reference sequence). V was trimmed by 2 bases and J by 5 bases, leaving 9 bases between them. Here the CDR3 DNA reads TGTGCCAGCAGTTACGCTGGGGGGACTGAAGCTTTCTTT. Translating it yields CASSYAGGTEAFF.

The CDR3 region has the DNA TGCAGCGTAGGAGAAGGCACCTACACCGGGGAGCTGTTTTTT. Translating gives CSVGEGTYTGELFF. The gene calls are TRBV29-1 and TRBJ2-2; D is unclear. The germline V gene encodes CDR1 SQVTM and CDR2 ANQGSEA. The CDR3 is 14 amino acids. Trimming took off 6 bases at V and 3 bases at J, with 14 bases between the two ends.

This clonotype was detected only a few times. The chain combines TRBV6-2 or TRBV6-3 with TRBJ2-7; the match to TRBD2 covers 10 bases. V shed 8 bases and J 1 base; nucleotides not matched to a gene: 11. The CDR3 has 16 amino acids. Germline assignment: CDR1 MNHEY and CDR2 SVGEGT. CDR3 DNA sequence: TGTGCCAGCCGCCTTAGCGGGGGGCCGAGTTCCTACGAGCAGTACTTC. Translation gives CASRLSGGPSSYEQYF.

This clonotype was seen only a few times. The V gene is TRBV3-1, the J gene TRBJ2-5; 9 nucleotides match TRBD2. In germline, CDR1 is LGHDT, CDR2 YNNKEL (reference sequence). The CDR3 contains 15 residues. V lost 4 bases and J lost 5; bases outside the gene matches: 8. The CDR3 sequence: CASSLAGGNQETQYF. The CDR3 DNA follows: TGTGCCAGCAGCCTCGCGGGAGGGAATCAGGAGACCCAGTACTTC.

The CDR3 region has the DNA TGCAGCGTTGGCGGGGGGCCCAACACAGATACGCAGTATTTT. This gives the protein CSVGGGPNTDTQYF. The J gene is TRBJ2-3, the V gene TRBV29-1; the match to TRBD2 covers 8 bases. Germline V CDR1 and CDR2: SQVTM, ANQGSEA. Trimming removed 4 bases from V and 2 bases from J; junction bases left unmatched: 5. This CDR3 has 14 residues.

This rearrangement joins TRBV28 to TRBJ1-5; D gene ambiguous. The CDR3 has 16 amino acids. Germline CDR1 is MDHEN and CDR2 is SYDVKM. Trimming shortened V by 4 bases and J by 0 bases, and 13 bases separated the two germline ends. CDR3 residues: CASSSFSGYSNQPQHF. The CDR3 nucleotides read TGTGCCAGCAGTTCTTTTTCCGGCTATAGCAATCAGCCCCAGCATTTT.

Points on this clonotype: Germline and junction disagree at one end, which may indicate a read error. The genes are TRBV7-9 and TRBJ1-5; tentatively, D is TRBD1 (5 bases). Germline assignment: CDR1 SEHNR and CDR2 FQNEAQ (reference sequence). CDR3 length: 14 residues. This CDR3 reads CSSSPGDRGQPQHF. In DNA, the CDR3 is TGTTCCAGCAGCCCTGGGGACCGGGGTCAGCCCCAGCATTTT.

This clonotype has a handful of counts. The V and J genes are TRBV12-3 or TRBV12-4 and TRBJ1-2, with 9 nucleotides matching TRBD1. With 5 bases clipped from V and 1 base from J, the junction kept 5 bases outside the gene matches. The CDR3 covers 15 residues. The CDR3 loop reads CASSPDRGFNYGYTF. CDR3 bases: TGTGCCAGCAGTCCAGACAGGGGGTTTAACTATGGCTACACCTTC.

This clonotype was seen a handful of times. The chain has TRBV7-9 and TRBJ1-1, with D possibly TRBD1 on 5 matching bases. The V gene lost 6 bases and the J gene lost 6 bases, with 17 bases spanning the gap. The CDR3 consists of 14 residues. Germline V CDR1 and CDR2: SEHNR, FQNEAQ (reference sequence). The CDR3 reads CASRLGGVPPEAFF. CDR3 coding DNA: TGTGCCAGCAGGTTGGGAGGGGTCCCCCCTGAAGCTTTCTTT.

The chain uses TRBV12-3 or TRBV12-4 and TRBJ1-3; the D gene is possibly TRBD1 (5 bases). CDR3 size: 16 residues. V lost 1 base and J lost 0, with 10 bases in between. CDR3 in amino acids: CASSLDRGPSGNTIYF. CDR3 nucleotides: TGTGCCAGCAGTTTAGATAGGGGTCCCTCTGGAAACACCATATATTTT.

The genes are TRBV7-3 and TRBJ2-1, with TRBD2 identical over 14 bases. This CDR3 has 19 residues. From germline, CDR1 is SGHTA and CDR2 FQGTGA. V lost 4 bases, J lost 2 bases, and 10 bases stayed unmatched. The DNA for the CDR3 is TGTGCCAGCAGCTCCGGACTAGCGGGGGGCCCTGGACCCTACAATGAGCAGTTCTTC. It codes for CASSSGLAGGPGPYNEQFF.

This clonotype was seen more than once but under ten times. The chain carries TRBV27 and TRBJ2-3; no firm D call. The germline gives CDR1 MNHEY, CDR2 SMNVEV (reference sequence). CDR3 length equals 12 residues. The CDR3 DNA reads TGTGAACCGGCGGCTCCCACAGATACGCAGTATTTT. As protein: CEPAAPTDTQYF.

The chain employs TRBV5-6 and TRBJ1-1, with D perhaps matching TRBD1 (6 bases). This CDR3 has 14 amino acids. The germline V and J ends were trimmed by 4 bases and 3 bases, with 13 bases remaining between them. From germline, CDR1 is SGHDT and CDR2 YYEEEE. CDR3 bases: TGTGCCAGCAGCCCGCCCCGACAGGACACTGAAGCTTTCTTT. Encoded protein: CASSPPRQDTEAFF.

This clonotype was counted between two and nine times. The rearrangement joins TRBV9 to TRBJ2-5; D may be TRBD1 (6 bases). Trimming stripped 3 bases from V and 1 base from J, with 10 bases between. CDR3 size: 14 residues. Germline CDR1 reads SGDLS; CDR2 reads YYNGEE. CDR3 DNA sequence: TGTGCCAGCAGCGCAGGACAGTCCCAAGAGACCCAGTACTTC. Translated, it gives CASSAGQSQETQYF.

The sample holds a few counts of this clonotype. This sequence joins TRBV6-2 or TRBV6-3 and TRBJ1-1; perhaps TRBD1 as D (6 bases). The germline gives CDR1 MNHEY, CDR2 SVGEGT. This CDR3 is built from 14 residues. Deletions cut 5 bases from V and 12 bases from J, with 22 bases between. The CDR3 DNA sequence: TGTGCCAGCAGTCACCTGCGGGGGCTAATGATAACTTTCTTT. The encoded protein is CASSHLRGLMITFF.

The DNA for the CDR3 is TGCAGCGCCAAGGCCGGGGGCGGGGAAAAACTGTTTTTT. Protein product: CSAKAGGGEKLFF. The chain is built from TRBV29-1 and TRBJ1-4; D perhaps matches TRBD1 (6 bases). The CDR3 consists of 13 residues. The germline gives CDR1 SQVTM, CDR2 ANQGSEA. The ends were cut back, 7 bases at V and 8 bases at J, with 17 bases in the middle.

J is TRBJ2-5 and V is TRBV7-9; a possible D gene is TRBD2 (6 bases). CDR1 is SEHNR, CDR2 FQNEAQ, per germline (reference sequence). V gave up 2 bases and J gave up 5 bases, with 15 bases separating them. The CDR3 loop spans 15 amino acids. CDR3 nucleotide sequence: TGTGCCAGCAGCTTAAGACTTGGGACTTGGGAGACCCAGTACTTC. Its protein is CASSLRLGTWETQYF.

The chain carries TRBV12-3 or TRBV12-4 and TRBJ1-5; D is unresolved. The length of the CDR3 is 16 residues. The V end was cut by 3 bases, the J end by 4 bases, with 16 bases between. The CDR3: CASSFSPDWLNQPQHF. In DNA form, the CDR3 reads TGTGCCAGCAGTTTTAGCCCCGACTGGCTGAATCAGCCCCAGCATTTT.

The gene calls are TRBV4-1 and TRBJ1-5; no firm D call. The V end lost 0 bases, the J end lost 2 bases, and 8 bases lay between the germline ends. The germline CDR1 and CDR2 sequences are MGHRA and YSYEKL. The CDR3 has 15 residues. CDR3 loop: CASSQDWRGNQPQHF. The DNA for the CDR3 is TGCGCCAGCAGCCAAGATTGGCGGGGCAATCAGCCCCAGCATTTT.

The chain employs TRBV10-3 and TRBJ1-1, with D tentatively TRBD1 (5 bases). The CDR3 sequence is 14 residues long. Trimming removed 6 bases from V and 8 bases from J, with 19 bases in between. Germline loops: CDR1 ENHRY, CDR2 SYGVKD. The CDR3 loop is CAIREGFRGAEAFF. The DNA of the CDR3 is TGTGCCATCAGAGAGGGTTTTCGGGGCGCGGAAGCTTTCTTT.